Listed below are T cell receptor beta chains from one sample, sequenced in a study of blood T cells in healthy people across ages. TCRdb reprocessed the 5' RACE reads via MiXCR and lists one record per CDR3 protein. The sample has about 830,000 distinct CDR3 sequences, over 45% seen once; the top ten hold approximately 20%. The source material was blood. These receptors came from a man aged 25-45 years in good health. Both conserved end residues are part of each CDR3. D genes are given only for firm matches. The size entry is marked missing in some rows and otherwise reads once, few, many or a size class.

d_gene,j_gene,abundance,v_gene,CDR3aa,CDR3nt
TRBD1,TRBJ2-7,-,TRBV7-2,CASSRQGMVDEQYF,TGTGCCAGCAGCCGACAGGGGATGGTCGACGAGCAGTACTTC
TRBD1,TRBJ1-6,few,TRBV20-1,CSARPGTASNSPLHF,TGCAGTGCTAGGCCCGGGACAGCCTCAAATTCACCCCTCCACTTT
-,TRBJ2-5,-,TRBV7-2,CASNRDYQETQYF,TGTGCCAGCAATCGGGACTACCAAGAGACCCAGTACTTC
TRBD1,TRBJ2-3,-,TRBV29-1,CSVKGQGWADTQYF,TGCAGCGTTAAGGGACAGGGGTGGGCAGATACGCAGTATTTT
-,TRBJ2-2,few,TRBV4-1,CASSAYTGELFF,TGCGCCAGCAGCGCGTACACCGGGGAGCTGTTTTTT
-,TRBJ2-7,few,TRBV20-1,CSARDWGEVEGEQYF,TGCAGTGCTAGAGATTGGGGGGAGGTTGAAGGCGAGCAGTACTTC
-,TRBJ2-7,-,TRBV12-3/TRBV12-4,CASSHDIGIYEQYF,TGTGCCAGCAGTCACGACATCGGAATCTACGAGCAGTACTTC
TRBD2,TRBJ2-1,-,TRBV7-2,CASSPITSGSFHNEQFF,TGTGCCAGCAGCCCCATCACTAGCGGGAGTTTCCACAATGAGCAGTTCTTC
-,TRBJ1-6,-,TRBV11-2,CASSFRPAVRSPLHF,TGTGCCAGCAGCTTTAGGCCAGCCGTGAGATCACCCCTCCACTTT
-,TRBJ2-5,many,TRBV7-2,CASSRYGETQYF,TGTGCCAGCAGTCGTTACGGTGAGACCCAGTACTTC
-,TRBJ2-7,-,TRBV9,CASSSQTSSHEQYF,TGTGCCAGCAGCTCACAAACTAGCAGTCACGAGCAGTACTTC
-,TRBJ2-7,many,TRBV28,CASTPFRGGIGYEQYF,TGTGCCAGCACCCCGTTTCGTGGGGGGATCGGTTACGAGCAGTACTTC
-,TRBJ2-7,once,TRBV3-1,CASSQGGTSEQYF,TGTGCCAGCAGCCAAGGCGGGACCAGCGAGCAGTACTTC
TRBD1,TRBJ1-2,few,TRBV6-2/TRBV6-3,CASRRDSSNYGYTF,TGTGCCAGCAGGAGGGACAGCTCTAACTATGGCTACACCTTC
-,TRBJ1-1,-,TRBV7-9,CASRAGWNTEAFF,TGTGCCAGCAGGGCCGGTTGGAACACTGAAGCTTTCTTT
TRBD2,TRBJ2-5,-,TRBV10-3,CAIRGGTSQETQYF,TGTGCCATCCGGGGGGGGACTAGCCAAGAGACCCAGTACTTC
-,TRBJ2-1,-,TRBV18,CASSRLPQGGEQFF,TGTGCCAGCTCACGCCTACCTCAGGGCGGTGAGCAGTTCTTC
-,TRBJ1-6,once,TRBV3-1,CASSHYLTNSPLHF,TGTGCCAGCAGCCACTACTTGACTAATTCACCCCTCCACTTT
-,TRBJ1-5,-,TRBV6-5,CASKQNHGQSNQPQHF,TGTGCCAGCAAACAAAACCACGGACAGTCCAATCAGCCCCAGCATTTT
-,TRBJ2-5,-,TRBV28,CASRYPSRQETQYF,TGTGCCAGCAGATACCCTAGCAGGCAAGAGACCCAGTACTTC
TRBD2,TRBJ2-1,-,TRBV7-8,CASSLGTSAMNEQFF,TGTGCCAGCAGCTTAGGGACTAGCGCGATGAATGAGCAGTTCTTC
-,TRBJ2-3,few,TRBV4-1,CASSQVPGPDTQYF,TGCGCCAGCAGCCAAGTACCGGGCCCAGATACGCAGTATTTT
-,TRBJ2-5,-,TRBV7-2,CASSLVVGGQEAQYF,TGTGCCAGCAGCTTAGTCGTGGGTGGTCAAGAGGCCCAGTACTTC
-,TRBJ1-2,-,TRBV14,CASSPSRFYGYTF,TGTGCCAGCAGCCCGAGCCGATTCTATGGCTACACCTTC
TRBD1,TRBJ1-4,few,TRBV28,CASRTPGQGFDNEKLFF,TGTGCCAGCAGAACTCCGGGACAGGGCTTCGATAATGAAAAACTGTTTTTT
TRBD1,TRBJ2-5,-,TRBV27,CASSYRRDRGGKTQYF,TGTGCCAGCAGCTATCGCCGGGACAGGGGAGGAAAGACCCAGTACTTC
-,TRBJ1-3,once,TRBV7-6,CASSLEGGYSGNTIYF,TGTGCCAGCAGCTTAGAAGGGGGATACTCTGGAAACACCATATATTTT
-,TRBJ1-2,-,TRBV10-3,CAIRDPLPGDGYTF,TGTGCCATCAGAGACCCCTTGCCAGGGGATGGCTACACCTTC
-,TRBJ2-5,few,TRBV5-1,CASSYEKGLLKETQYF,TGCGCCAGCAGTTATGAGAAGGGACTCCTAAAAGAGACCCAGTACTTC
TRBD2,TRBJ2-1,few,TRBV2,CASSVAGVAQFF,TGTGCCAGCAGTGTAGCGGGAGTGGCGCAGTTCTTC
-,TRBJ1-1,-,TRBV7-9,CASGQALNTEAFF,TGTGCCAGCGGGCAGGCTCTGAACACTGAAGCTTTCTTT
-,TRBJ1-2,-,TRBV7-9,CASSFSLSGYTF,TGTGCCAGCAGCTTTTCGCTCAGCGGCTACACCTTC
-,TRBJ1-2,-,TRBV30,CAWSSSNYGYTF,TGTGCCTGGAGTTCTAGTAACTATGGCTACACCTTC
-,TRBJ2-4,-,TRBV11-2,CASSFSPQGVAKNIQYF,TGTGCCAGCAGCTTTAGCCCTCAGGGAGTAGCCAAAAACATTCAGTACTTC
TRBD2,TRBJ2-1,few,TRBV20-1,CSARGAGAGNEQFF,TGCAGTGCTAGAGGAGCGGGAGCTGGAAATGAGCAGTTCTTC
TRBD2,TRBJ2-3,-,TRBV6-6,CASRTGLGTSTDTQYF,TGTGCCAGCAGGACGGGACTAGGCACCTCCACAGATACGCAGTATTTT
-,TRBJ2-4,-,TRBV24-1,CATSDSRELAKNIQYF,TGTGCCACCAGTGATTCCCGGGAACTAGCCAAAAACATTCAGTACTTC
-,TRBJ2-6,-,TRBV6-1,CASSAGRTISGANVLTF,TGTGCCAGCAGTGCGGGCCGTACTATCTCTGGGGCCAACGTCCTGACTTTC
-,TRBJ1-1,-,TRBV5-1,CANSLRSGDPTEAFF,TGCGCCAACAGCTTGAGGAGCGGGGACCCTACTGAAGCTTTCTTT
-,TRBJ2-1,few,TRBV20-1,CSARKTNEQFF,TGCAGTGCTAGAAAGACCAATGAGCAGTTCTTC
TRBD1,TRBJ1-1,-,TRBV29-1,CSGKGQVDTEAFF,TGCAGCGGGAAGGGACAGGTAGACACTGAAGCTTTCTTT
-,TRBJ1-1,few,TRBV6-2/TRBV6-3,CASSYDPWGGAFF,TGTGCCAGCAGTTACGATCCCTGGGGTGGAGCTTTCTTT
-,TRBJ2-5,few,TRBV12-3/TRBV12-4,CASSLFGGEVEETQYF,TGTGCCAGCAGTTTGTTCGGAGGAGAGGTGGAAGAGACCCAGTACTTC
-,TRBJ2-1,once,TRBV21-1,CASSKPRQGRNNEQFF,TGTGCCAGCAGCAAACCCCGACAGGGGAGGAACAATGAGCAGTTCTTC
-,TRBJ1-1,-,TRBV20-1,CSARPGHNTEAFF,TGCAGTGCTAGACCCGGACACAACACTGAAGCTTTCTTT
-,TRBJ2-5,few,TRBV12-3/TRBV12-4,CASTWDGEETQYF,TGTGCCAGCACTTGGGACGGTGAAGAGACCCAGTACTTC
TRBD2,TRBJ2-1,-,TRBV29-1,CSVRISPGLVYNEQFF,TGCAGCGTCCGCATCTCTCCGGGACTAGTATACAATGAGCAGTTCTTC
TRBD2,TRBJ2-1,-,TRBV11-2,CASSRPPDPGLVFNEQFF,TGTGCCAGCAGCCGACCTCCCGACCCCGGACTAGTGTTCAATGAGCAGTTCTTC
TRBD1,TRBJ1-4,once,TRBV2,CASSSGQSGGGLFF,TGTGCCAGCAGCTCGGGACAGTCCGGAGGGGGACTGTTTTTT
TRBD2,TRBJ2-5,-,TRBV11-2,CASSFSVMGGETQYF,TGTGCCAGCAGCTTTAGTGTTATGGGGGGGGAGACCCAGTACTTC
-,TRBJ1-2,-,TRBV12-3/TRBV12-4,CASSALDGAYGYTF,TGTGCCAGCAGTGCCCTCGACGGAGCCTATGGCTACACCTTC
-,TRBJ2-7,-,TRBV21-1,CASSNHRVPYEQYF,TGTGCCAGCAGCAATCACAGGGTCCCTTACGAGCAGTACTTC
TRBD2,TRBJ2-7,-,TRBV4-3,CASSQMSGRRYEQYF,TGCGCCAGCAGCCAGATGAGCGGGAGACGATACGAGCAGTACTTC
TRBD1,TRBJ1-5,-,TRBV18,CASSPGQDIQPQHF,TGTGCCAGCTCACCCGGACAGGATATTCAGCCCCAGCATTTT